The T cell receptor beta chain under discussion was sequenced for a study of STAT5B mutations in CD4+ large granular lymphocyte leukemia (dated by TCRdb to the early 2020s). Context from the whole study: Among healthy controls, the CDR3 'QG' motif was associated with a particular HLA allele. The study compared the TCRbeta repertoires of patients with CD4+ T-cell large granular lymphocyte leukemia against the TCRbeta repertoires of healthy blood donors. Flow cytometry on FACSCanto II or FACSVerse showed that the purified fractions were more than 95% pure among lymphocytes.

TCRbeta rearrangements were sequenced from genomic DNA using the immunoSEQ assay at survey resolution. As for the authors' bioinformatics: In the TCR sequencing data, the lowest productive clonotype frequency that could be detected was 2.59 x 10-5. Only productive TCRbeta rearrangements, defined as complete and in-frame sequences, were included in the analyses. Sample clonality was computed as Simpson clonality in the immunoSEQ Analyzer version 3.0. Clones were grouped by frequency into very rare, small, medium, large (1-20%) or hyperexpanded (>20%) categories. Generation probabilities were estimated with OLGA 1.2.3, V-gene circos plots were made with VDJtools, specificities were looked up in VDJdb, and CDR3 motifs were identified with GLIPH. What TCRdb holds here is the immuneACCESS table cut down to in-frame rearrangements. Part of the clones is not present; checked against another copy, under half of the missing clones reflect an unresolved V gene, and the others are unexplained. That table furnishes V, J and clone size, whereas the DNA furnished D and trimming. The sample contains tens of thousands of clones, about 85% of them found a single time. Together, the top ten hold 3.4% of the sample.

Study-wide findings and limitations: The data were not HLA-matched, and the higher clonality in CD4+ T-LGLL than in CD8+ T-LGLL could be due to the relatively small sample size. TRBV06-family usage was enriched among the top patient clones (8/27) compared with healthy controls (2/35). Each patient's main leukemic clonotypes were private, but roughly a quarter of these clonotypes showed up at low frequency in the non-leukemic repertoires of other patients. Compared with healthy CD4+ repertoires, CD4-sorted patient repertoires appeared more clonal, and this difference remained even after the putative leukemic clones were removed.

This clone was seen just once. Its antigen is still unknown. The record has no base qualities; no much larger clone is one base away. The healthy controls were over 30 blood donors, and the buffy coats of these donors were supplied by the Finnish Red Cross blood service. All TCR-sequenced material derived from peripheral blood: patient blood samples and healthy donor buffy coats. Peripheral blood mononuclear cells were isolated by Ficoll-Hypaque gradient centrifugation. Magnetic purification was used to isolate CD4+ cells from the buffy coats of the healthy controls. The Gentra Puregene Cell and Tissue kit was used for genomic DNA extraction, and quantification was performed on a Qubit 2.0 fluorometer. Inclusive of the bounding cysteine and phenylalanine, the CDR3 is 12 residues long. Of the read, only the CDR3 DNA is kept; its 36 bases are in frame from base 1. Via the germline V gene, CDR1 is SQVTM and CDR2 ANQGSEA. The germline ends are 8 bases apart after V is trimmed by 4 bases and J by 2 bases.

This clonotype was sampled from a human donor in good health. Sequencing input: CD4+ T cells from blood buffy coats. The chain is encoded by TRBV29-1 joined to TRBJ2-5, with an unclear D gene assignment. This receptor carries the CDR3 CSVGPSQETQYF. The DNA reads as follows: TGCAGCGTTGGGCCCAGTCAAGAGACCCAGTACTTC.